The source of this T cell receptor (beta chain) is a study of T cell changes during pregnancy in multiple sclerosis. Per the germline V gene, CDR1 is SGHTA and CDR2 is FQGTGA. V shed 5 bases and J shed 10 bases, with 15 bases lying between them. CDR3 length equals 13 residues. Produced via immunoSEQ multiplex PCR; TCRdb's table is partial and in-frame only. The sample holds 55,000 to 65,000 clones, approximately 92% seen once. The genes are TRBV7-3 and TRBJ2-1; the D gene is possibly TRBD2 (5 bases). This clonotype originated in a female donor with multiple sclerosis, enrolled in a pregnancy study. The sample was peripheral blood, taken in the first trimester of pregnancy. In DNA, the CDR3 is TGTGCCAGCAGCGCCCAGACTATCGGGGAGCAGTTCTTC. Translated, it gives CASSAQTIGEQFF.